The 30 T cell receptor beta chains presented below share a single source sample, sequenced in a study of shared clonotypes between healthy human individuals. Clones were read by immunoSEQ multiplex PCR, and TCRdb kept only the in-frame ones, dropping some. The sample has about 1 million clones; around four fifths are singletons. What was sequenced was memory CD4+ T cells sorted from blood. Subset here: CD45RA-negative fraction. The receptor set was obtained from a man younger than 30 in good health.

The CDR3: CASSQHEARAGSYYTF. The CDR3 nucleotides read TGCGCCAGCAGCCAACATGAGGCCCGGGCCGGGTCTTACTACACCTTC. V is TRBV4-3 and J is TRBJ1-2; no reliable D call. V was clipped by 2 bases and J by 10 bases, with 23 bases between them. The CDR3 has 16 amino acids. CDR1 is LGHNA and CDR2 is YSLEER in the germline V gene.

For this clone: A much bigger clone sits one base away, suggesting this may be a read error. This chain joins TRBV6-1 and TRBJ2-2; no definite D call. The germline V gene has CDR1 MNHNS and CDR2 SASEGT. CDR3 length: 13 amino acids. Trimming pared 2 bases from V and 3 bases from J, leaving 4 bases between. DNA of the CDR3: TGTGCCAGCAGTGAACAGGACACCGGGGAGCTGTTTTTT. This encodes CASSEQDTGELFF.

This clone was detected only once. The chain couples TRBV6-1 to TRBJ2-1; 13 nucleotides line up with TRBD2. The V gene's germline CDR1 is MNHNS and CDR2 SASEGT. Trimming at V came to 4 bases and at J to 9 bases, leaving 9 bases not matched to a gene. The CDR3 has 16 amino acids. CDR3 DNA sequence: TGTGCCAGCAGTGTAGAACTAGCGGGGGGGCCCGGTGAGCAGTTCTTC. This translates into CASSVELAGGPGEQFF.

This chain uses TRBV6-1 with TRBJ2-1, with 12 bases identical to TRBD2. The CDR3 covers 15 residues. Germline CDR1 MNHNS, CDR2 SASEGT. The junction had 10 bases not matched to a gene; V was cut back by 3 bases and J by 13 bases. The CDR3 DNA sequence: TGTGCCAGCAGTGATTCCCTAGCGGGGGGGCGAAGTCAGTTCTTC. It codes for CASSDSLAGGRSQFF.

The chain uses TRBV2 and TRBJ2-5; no clear D. CDR3 length equals 13 residues. In germline, CDR1 is SNHLY, CDR2 FYNNEI. Trimming removed 6 bases from V and 4 bases from J, with 12 bases in between. CDR3 loop: CASSPPARETQYF. The DNA of the CDR3 is TGTGCCAGCAGCCCTCCCGCGAGAGAGACCCAGTACTTC. Using reference TRBV2 and TRBJ2-5 for the parts outside the CDR3, the full variable domain is EPEVTQTPSHQVTQMGQEVILRCVPISNHLYFYWYRQILGQKVEFLVSFYNNEISEKSEIFDDQFSVERPDGSNFTLKIRSTKLEDSAMYFCASSPPARETQYFGPGTRLLVL.

The V and J genes are TRBV9 and TRBJ1-2; D remains unclear. There are 14 residues in the CDR3. Germline assignment: CDR1 SGDLS and CDR2 YYNGEE. Trimming pared 3 bases from V and 0 bases from J, leaving 9 bases between. The CDR3 DNA follows: TGTGCCAGCAGCGGCACGGCTACTAACTATGGCTACACCTTC. This translates into CASSGTATNYGYTF.

The rearrangement links TRBV7-9 to TRBJ2-2, with 7 positions matching TRBD1. CDR3 length: 13 amino acids. The germline V gene encodes CDR1 SEHNR and CDR2 FQNEAQ (reference sequence). V lost 8 bases to trimming and J lost 1 base; unmatched junction nucleotides: 1. CDR3: CASDRVNTGELFF. CDR3 in DNA: TGTGCCAGCGACAGGGTGAACACCGGGGAGCTGTTTTTT. The entire variable domain, with the rest obtained from reference TRBV7-9 and TRBJ2-2, is as follows: DTGVSQNPRHKITKRGQNVTFRCDPISEHNRLYWYRQTLGQGPEFLTYFQNEAQLEKSRLLSDRFSAERPKGSFSTLEIQRTEQGDSAMYLCASDRVNTGELFFGEGSRLTVL.

This sequence joins TRBV7-2 and TRBJ1-6, with a weak D call TRBD1 (5 bases). The CDR3 is 13 amino acids. Trimming removed 10 bases at V and 7 bases at J, with 14 bases between. The germline V gene has CDR1 SGHTA and CDR2 FQGNSA. CDR3 amino acids: CAIAGGTNSPLHF. The CDR3 region has the DNA TGTGCCATCGCGGGGGGGACCAATTCACCCCTCCACTTT.

A note on this clone: This likely reflects a read error, since a far larger clone is one base away. Other DNA sequences of this sample code for an identical CDR3. This sequence joins TRBV28 and TRBJ1-2; the match to TRBD1 covers 7 bases. J gave up 4 bases and V 6 bases, and 5 bases lay outside the gene matches. The CDR3 contains 13 residues. The germline V gene has CDR1 MDHEN and CDR2 SYDVKM. The CDR3 spells CASSPGQSYGYTF. DNA for the CDR3: TGTGCCAGCAGCCCGGGACAGAGCTATGGCTACACCTTC.

The J gene is TRBJ1-1, the V gene TRBV18; no definite D call. CDR3 size: 13 residues. CDR1 KGHSH and CDR2 LQKENI come from the germline V gene. The V and J ends lost 0 bases and 7 bases respectively, with 9 bases between them. The CDR3 DNA follows: TGTGCCAGCTCACCACCCACTGGAGGTGAAGCTTTCTTT. Translated, it gives CASSPPTGGEAFF.

The rearrangement links TRBV6-5 to TRBJ2-1, with D perhaps matching TRBD2 (5 bases). V lost 6 bases and J 6 bases, leaving 18 bases between the germline ends. This CDR3 region has 15 residues. The germline CDR1 and CDR2 sequences are MNHEY and SVGAGI. The CDR3: CASSPGGRGGNEQFF. CDR3 in DNA: TGTGCCAGCAGCCCGGGTGGTCGCGGAGGCAATGAGCAGTTCTTC.

The chain is built from TRBV6-1 and TRBJ1-6, with D tentatively TRBD1 (6 bases). V lost 3 bases, J lost 5 bases, and 20 bases lay in between. The V gene's germline CDR1 is MNHNS and CDR2 SASEGT. This CDR3 contains 18 residues. Here the CDR3 DNA reads TGTGCCAGCAGTGATGGGAAGGGGGGCGCGAATAATAATTCACCCCTCCACTTT. Amino acid sequence: CASSDGKGGANNNSPLHF.

The CDR3 nucleotides are TGTGCCAGCAGCGTAGTAGCACGGGGATCCGGGCACAATGAGCAGTTCTTC. Its translation is CASSVVARGSGHNEQFF. J is TRBJ2-1 and V is TRBV9; TRBD2 is a possible D gene (5 bases). The V gene's germline CDR1 is SGDLS and CDR2 YYNGEE. The CDR3 loop spans 17 amino acids. Trimming took off 0 bases at V and 5 bases at J, with 18 bases between the two ends.

This chain uses TRBV4-3 with TRBJ2-3; TRBD1 matches at 7 bases. Trimming cost V 1 base and J 1 base; bases outside gene matches: 2. This CDR3 spans 15 amino acids. The germline V gene has CDR1 LGHNA and CDR2 YSLEER. DNA of the CDR3: TGCGCCAGCAGCCAAGGAGGACAGGGCACAGATACGCAGTATTTT. The encoded protein is CASSQGGQGTDTQYF.

The chain employs TRBV2 and TRBJ2-2; D gene uncertain. V lost 7 bases and J lost 5, with 14 bases in between. Germline assignment: CDR1 SNHLY and CDR2 FYNNEI. CDR3 length: 14 amino acids. This CDR3 reads CASTPPGPTGELFF. The CDR3 nucleotides are TGTGCCAGCACCCCCCCCGGCCCAACCGGGGAGCTGTTTTTT.

This rearrangement joins TRBV10-1 to TRBJ2-2; 7 bases are shared with TRBD1. The CDR3 sequence is 13 residues long. CDR1 and CDR2 (germline): WNHNN, SYGVQD (reference sequence). V shed 5 bases, J shed 5 bases, and the junction held 2 bases outside the gene matches. The chain's CDR3 is CASSRDRTGELFF. Here the CDR3 DNA reads TGCGCCAGCAGTCGGGACAGAACCGGGGAGCTGTTTTTT.

This sequence joins TRBV5-6 and TRBJ1-4; D is ambiguous. This CDR3 has 14 residues. Germline V gene data show CDR1 as SGHDT and CDR2 as YYEEEE. The germline V and J ends were trimmed by 6 bases and 4 bases, with 13 bases remaining between them. The CDR3 loop reads CASTPWQNNEKLFF. The CDR3 DNA reads as TGTGCCAGCACCCCGTGGCAGAATAATGAAAAACTGTTTTTT. The full variable domain, its missing parts supplied by reference TRBV5-6 and TRBJ1-4, is DAGVTQSPTHLIKTRGQQVTLRCSPKSGHDTVSWYQQALGQGPQFIFQYYEEEERQRGNFPDRFSGHQFPNYSSELNVNALLLGDSALYLCASTPWQNNEKLFFGSGTQLSVL.

This chain joins TRBV28 and TRBJ1-4; the D is unclear. CDR3 length: 11 amino acids. The V gene's germline CDR1 is MDHEN and CDR2 SYDVKM. V lost 3 bases and J 7 bases, leaving 3 bases between the germline ends. CDR3 sequence (DNA): TGTGCCAGCAGTTTGATTGAAAAACTGTTTTTT. Its protein is CASSLIEKLFF.

The chain joins TRBV2 to TRBJ2-3, with TRBD2 matching over 9 bases. Trimming removed 7 bases from V and 1 base from J; junction bases left unmatched: 9. The CDR3 contains 16 residues. Germline-derived CDR1 and CDR2 are SNHLY and FYNNEI. CDR3 sequence: CASIQGVAGGTDTQYF. CDR3 nucleotides: TGTGCCAGCATCCAGGGGGTAGCGGGGGGCACAGATACGCAGTATTTT.

This clone was detected a few times. The chain uses TRBV30 and TRBJ1-3; a possible D gene is TRBD1 (6 bases). The CDR3 extends over 14 amino acids. V gave up 4 bases and J gave up 1 base, with 11 bases separating them. Looked up from germline, CDR1 is GTSNPN and CDR2 is SVGIG (reference sequence). The CDR3 reads CAWTQRGSGNTIYF. CDR3 DNA sequence: TGTGCCTGGACCCAGAGGGGGTCTGGAAACACCATATATTTT. Filled out from reference TRBV30 and TRBJ1-3, the complete variable domain reads SQTIHQWPATLVQPVGSPLSLECTVEGTSNPNLYWYRQAAGRGLQLLFYSVGIGQISSEVPQNLSASRPQDRQFILSSKKLLLSDSGFYLCAWTQRGSGNTIYFGEGSWLTVV.

Note on this clone: A read error is possible here, since a much larger clone lies one base away. This chain uses TRBV6-1 with TRBJ1-2, with D maybe TRBD1 (6 bases). This CDR3 is built from 13 residues. Per germline, CDR1 MNHNS and CDR2 SASEGT. The CDR3 coding sequence is TGTGCCGGCAGTGCCGGGACATTCTATGGCTACACCTTC. This sequence encodes CAGSAGTFYGYTF.

Many counts were recorded for this clone. The rearrangement joins TRBV7-2 to TRBJ2-1, with D perhaps TRBD1 (5 bases). This CDR3 region has 13 residues. Germline lookup yields CDR1 SGHTA and CDR2 FQGNSA. Trimming left V 0 bases short and J 8 bases short, with 8 bases between. CDR3: CASSLAPRDEQFF. CDR3 coding DNA: TGTGCCAGCAGCTTAGCGCCCAGGGATGAGCAGTTCTTC.

The chain joins TRBV10-1 to TRBJ2-7; the D is unclear. V shed 0 bases and J shed 2 bases, with 8 bases lying between them. Per germline, CDR1 WNHNN and CDR2 SYGVQD (reference sequence). CDR3 length: 14 amino acids. CDR3 region: CASSESHGTYEQYF. CDR3 bases: TGCGCCAGCAGTGAGTCCCATGGAACCTACGAGCAGTACTTC.

In DNA form, the CDR3 reads TGTGCTAGTGGTTTGGGGACAGGGTTTGGAAACACCATATATTTT. Encoded protein: CASGLGTGFGNTIYF. The V gene is TRBV12-5, the J gene TRBJ1-3, with 8 positions matching TRBD1. CDR1 LGHNT and CDR2 FRNRAP come from the germline V gene. The trim removed 1 base at V and 3 bases at J, leaving 2 bases unmatched. The CDR3 spans 15 residues.

V and J are TRBV10-3 and TRBJ1-1; 9 nucleotides agree with TRBD1. The CDR3 is 13 amino acids. Germline V gene lookup returns CDR1 ENHRY and CDR2 SYGVKD. V lost 6 bases, J lost 7 bases, and 6 bases stayed unmatched. CDR3 in DNA: TGTGCCATCAGAGACAGGGGGACAGGTGAAGCTTTCTTT. It codes for CAIRDRGTGEAFF.

Here the CDR3 DNA reads TGCGCCAGCAGCCAAGAAATTAGCTCAGCCAAAAACATTCAGTACTTC. This encodes CASSQEISSAKNIQYF. The rearrangement uses TRBV4-3 and TRBJ2-4; D is unresolved. This CDR3 comprises 16 residues. The V end lost 0 bases, the J end lost 0 bases, and 9 bases lay between the germline ends. From germline, CDR1 is LGHNA and CDR2 YSLEER.

Comments on this clone: Distinct nucleotide sequences in the sample also encode this CDR3. The J gene is TRBJ2-5, the V gene TRBV10-1; D tentatively fits TRBD1 or TRBD2 (5 bases each). The length of the CDR3 is 14 residues. Germline V gene data show CDR1 as WNHNN and CDR2 as SYGVQD (reference sequence). V gave up 0 bases and J gave up 5 bases, with 10 bases separating them. CDR3 protein: CASSESTGRETQYF. CDR3 DNA sequence: TGCGCCAGCAGTGAGTCCACGGGGCGGGAGACCCAGTACTTC.

V gene TRBV9 combines with J gene TRBJ2-3; TRBD2 matches 10 bases. The junction had 6 bases not matched to a gene; V was cut back by 3 bases and J by 2 bases. The germline V gene has CDR1 SGDLS and CDR2 YYNGEE. This CDR3 comprises 16 residues. CDR3 nucleotides: TGTGCCAGCAGCGCCTCCGGGACTAGCGTCACAGATACGCAGTATTTT. It encodes CASSASGTSVTDTQYF.

Ten or more counts support this clone. The chain links TRBV7-9 to TRBJ1-6; D not resolved. This CDR3 is 12 amino acids long. V gave up 5 bases and J gave up 11 bases, with 10 bases separating them. Germline V gene sequence: CDR1 SEHNR, CDR2 FQNEAQ (reference sequence). In DNA form, the CDR3 reads TGTGCCAGCAGCCGAGACCAGGCACCCCTCCACTTT. Residues: CASSRDQAPLHF.

A remark on this clone: The identical CDR3 is also encoded by other nucleotide sequences in the sample. The gene calls are TRBV5-1 and TRBJ2-2, with TRBD1 as a possible D gene (6 bases). The germline CDR1 and CDR2 sequences are SGHRS and YFSETQ. Trimming shortened V by 0 bases and J by 2 bases, and 8 bases separated the two germline ends. This CDR3 is built from 15 residues. CDR3 loop: CASSLEGVNTGELFF. CDR3 in DNA: TGCGCCAGCAGCTTGGAGGGGGTTAACACCGGGGAGCTGTTTTTT.